Listed here is a single T cell receptor (beta chain). Its antigen is unknown. Per-base qualities were not stored, and no clone one base away is much larger. These data originate in a study of blood T cells in healthy people across ages (dated by TCRdb to 2015 to 2017). For the wider study: Template switching captured roughly one uniquely barcoded TCR beta cDNA molecule per two T cells in model experiments. To avoid experimental bias, donors of different ages were randomly spread across the sequencing lanes. Donors were grouped into four age groups: young (average roughly 17 years), middle-aged (roughly 37), aged (roughly 67) and long-lived (approximately 82). To track age-related changes in TCR beta repertoire diversity, the study relied on deep sequencing normalized with unique cDNA molecular identifiers. For two donors (one aged 18 to 30 and one aged 80 or older), the study analyzed two additional independent replicas of 1 million unique cDNA reads from the same blood draw.

The donors were roughly 39 Caucasian individuals from Russia, aged 6 to 90 years, who were systemically healthy. Approximately 11 milliliters of peripheral blood were drawn from each donor into EDTA-treated Vacutainer tubes. Ficoll-Paque density-gradient centrifugation was used to isolate PBMCs, with at least 6.5 million per sample. Trizol reagent was used to extract total RNA from PBMCs, with at least 5 micrograms per sample. The percentages of naive CD45RAhigh/CD27high T cells were determined by flow cytometry on a PBMC aliquot from every donor. The library was built by means of 5' RACE. The run used an Illumina HiSeq 2500. A second PCR of about 6 to 11 cycles was performed with a sample-barcoded 5' primer and a J-beta primer mix. Each TCR beta cDNA molecule received a unique molecular identifier from a template-switch 5' adaptor carrying 12 random nucleotides. Each sample yielded at least 2.5 million CDR3-containing paired-end reads. All of the RNA was converted into first-strand cDNA using the Mint cDNA synthesis kit, with a TRBC-specific oligonucleotide serving as the primer. Following uracil-DNA glycosylase treatment, all cDNA underwent a first 18-cycle PCR with the universal primers M1SS and BC2_uni_R. From the authors' description of their analysis: Each sample was normalized by randomly selecting 1 million high-quality reads, each carrying a distinct molecular identifier. Instead of being binned into consensus sequences, reads with shared molecular identifiers were discarded. CDR3 identification, clonotype clustering and error correction used MiTCR with a Q25 quality threshold and the strictest error-elimination algorithm. A nonparametric unseen species model using Euler transformation provided a lower-bound estimate of total TCR beta diversity. The public reads were quality trimmed at Q25 with fastp and then assembled into clones with MiXCR by TCRdb, keeping productive beta chains. Each entry merges the rows of one CDR3 protein and shows their most common DNA and genes. The V and J calls come from TCRdb's annotation, not from the publication. This sample gives under 950,000 distinct CDR3 sequences in total; 22% of them show up just once. Of the sample, 22% falls within the top ten clones.

The germline V gene provides CDR1 SGHTA and CDR2 FQGTGA. Including cysteine and valine, the CDR3 has 18 amino acids. The entry retains the CDR3 DNA only, 54 bases that are in frame from base 1. V trim: 4 bases; J trim: 2 bases; unmatched bases: 10. General findings and caveats noted by the study authors: Compared with the aged group, the long-lived group had more naive CD4+ T cells, fewer expanded clones and increased TCR diversity, suggesting age selection. Estimates of total diversity based on one million sequenced T cells were regarded as lower bounds and as underestimates. As age increased, observed TCR beta diversity per million T cells dropped in a roughly linear way, and a significant reduction was already evident by age 40. A strong correlation was found between observed TCR beta diversity and the percentage of naive T cells measured by flow cytometry. The CMV infection status of donors was not known, potentially confounding age-related changes in expanded clonotypes. Since profiling was done on bulk unsorted PBMCs, naive and antigen-experienced compartments could not be conclusively compared.

The source of this sequence is an older man in good health. This chain joins TRBV7-3 to TRBJ2-7; 14 bases in the middle match TRBD2. Sequencing was carried out using blood. The CDR3 reads CASSSPGTSGSFTYEQYV. Here is the DNA: TGTGCCAGCAGCTCCCCCGGGACTAGCGGGAGCTTTACCTACGAGCAGTACGTC.